This record concerns one TCR beta chain sequence. The antigen it binds to is not known. No quality values exist for individual bases; no much larger clone is one base distant. These data are taken from a study of T-cell memory formation after mild COVID-19 listed by TCRdb under 2021. Regarding the research as a whole: TCR sequence clusters from the two donors were found to be largely donor specific. In two donors, T-cell clones that expanded and contracted after mild COVID-19 were tracked by sequencing TCRalpha and TCRbeta repertoires over time. The cohort was made up of two young adult volunteers, one female and one male, who were previously healthy.

Ficoll-Paque density gradient centrifugation was used to isolate PBMCs. The sequencing machine was an Illumina NovaSeq 6000. TCRalpha and TCRbeta cDNA libraries were built by 5'RACE with constant-segment primers, adding sample barcodes and unique molecular identifiers. RNA was extracted from every sample with Trizol reagent. Library amplification was performed in two PCR steps, and a second sample barcode and Illumina TruSeq adapters were introduced in the second step. Sequencing of libraries was performed on an Illumina NovaSeq with 2 x 150 bp paired-end reads. Regarding the original processing steps: The reads were demultiplexed and collapsed into UMI-guided consensus sequences using migec v1.2.7. Using mixcr v2.1.11, UMI consensuses were aligned to TRA and TRB V and J templates and then assembled into clonotypes. Clonotypes were classified as expanded or contracted when called significant by both edgeR and NoisET, with noise models trained on biological replicates. edgeR calls used a false discovery rate-adjusted p below 0.01 and a log2 fold-change threshold of 1. As an exploratory analysis of dynamics, PCA with hierarchical clustering was applied to max-normalized trajectories of the 1000 most abundant clonotypes. Separately sequenced CD4+ and CD8+ repertoires were used to assign a CD4 or CD8 phenotype to each responding clone. Clones were called with MiXCR by TCRdb after fastp trimmed the public reads at Q25, and only in-frame beta chains were retained. Rows with one shared CDR3 protein collapse into an entry with the most common genes and DNA. What appears here as the V and J calls and clone size reflects TCRdb's work, not the paper's. The sample includes about 290,000 distinct CDR3 sequences, with roughly 15% observed a single time. The ten biggest clones cover roughly 20% of the sample.

Study-level results and caveats: Contracting CD4+ clones appeared mostly in the CM and EM memory subsets, whereas CD8+ clones were enriched in EMRA. Some responding clones were found in pre-infection memory, which suggests that pre-existing cross-reactive memory T cells took part in the SARS-CoV-2 response. The study covered only a couple of mild cases, and larger cohorts including severe cases with pre-infection samples were considered necessary. SARS-CoV-2 specificity of the second-wave clones peaking on day 37 was not confirmed. Clones contracting from day 15 to 85 had balanced CD4/CD8 phenotypes, while a second wave expanding from day 15 to 37 was biased towards CD4+.

The trim is 7 bases for V and 4 bases for J, with a gap of 14 bases between the germline ends. Including the terminal cysteine and phenylalanine, the CDR3 comprises 13 residues. CDR3 DNA is the only sequence kept; it has 39 bases, read in frame from the first base. According to the germline V gene, CDR1 reads SGHDT and CDR2 reads YYEEEE. This TCR was sampled from a man in his late teens or twenties who had mild COVID-19 (a few samples of this study predate the infection). The sample titles of this study are shuffled in the database, so cell type and time point are left out; the donor was told from shared clones. The material sequenced was PBMCs or a T cell subset sorted from them (not recorded which). Recombination linked TRBV5-6 to TRBJ1-1, with the D segment identity uncertain. The nucleotide sequence reads TGTGCCAGCGCCGCCGCTTCGGTCACTGAAGCTTTCTTT. Its coded protein is CASAAASVTEAFF.